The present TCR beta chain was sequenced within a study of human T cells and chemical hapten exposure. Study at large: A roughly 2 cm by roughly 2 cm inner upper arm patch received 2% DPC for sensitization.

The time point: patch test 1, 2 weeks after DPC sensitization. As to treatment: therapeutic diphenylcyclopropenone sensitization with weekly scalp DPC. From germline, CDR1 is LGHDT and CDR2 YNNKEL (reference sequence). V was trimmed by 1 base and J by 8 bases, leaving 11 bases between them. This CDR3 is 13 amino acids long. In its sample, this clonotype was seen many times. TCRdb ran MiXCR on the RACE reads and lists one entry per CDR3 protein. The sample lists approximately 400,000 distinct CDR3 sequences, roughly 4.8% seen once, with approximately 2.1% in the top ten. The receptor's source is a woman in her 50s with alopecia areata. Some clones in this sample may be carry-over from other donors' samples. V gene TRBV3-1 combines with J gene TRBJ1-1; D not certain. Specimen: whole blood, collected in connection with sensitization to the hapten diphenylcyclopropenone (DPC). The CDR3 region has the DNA TGTGCCAGCAGCCAAGTTCTGGGTGGGGAAGCTTTCTTT. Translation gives CASSQVLGGEAFF. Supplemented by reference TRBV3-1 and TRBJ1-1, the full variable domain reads DTAVSQTPKYLVTQMGNDKSIKCEQNLGHDTMYWYKQDSKKFLKIMFSYNNKELIINETVPNRFSPKSPDKAHLNLHINSLELGDSAVYFCASSQVLGGEAFFGQGTRLTVV.